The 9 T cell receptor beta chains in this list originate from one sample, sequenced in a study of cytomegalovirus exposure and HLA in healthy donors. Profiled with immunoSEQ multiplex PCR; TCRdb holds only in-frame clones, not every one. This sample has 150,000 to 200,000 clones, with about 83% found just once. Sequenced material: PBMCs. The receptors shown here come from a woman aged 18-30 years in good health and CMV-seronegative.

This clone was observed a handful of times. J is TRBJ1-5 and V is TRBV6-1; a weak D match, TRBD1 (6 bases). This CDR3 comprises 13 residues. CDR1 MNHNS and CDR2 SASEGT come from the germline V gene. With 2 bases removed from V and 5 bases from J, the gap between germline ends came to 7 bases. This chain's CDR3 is CASSEYRDQPQHF. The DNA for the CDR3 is TGTGCCAGCAGTGAATACAGGGATCAGCCCCAGCATTTT.

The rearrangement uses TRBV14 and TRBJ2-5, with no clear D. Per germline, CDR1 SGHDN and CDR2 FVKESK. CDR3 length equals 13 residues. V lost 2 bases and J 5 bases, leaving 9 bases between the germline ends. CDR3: CASSQYHRETQYF. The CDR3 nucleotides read TGTGCCAGCAGCCAATATCATCGGGAGACCCAGTACTTC.

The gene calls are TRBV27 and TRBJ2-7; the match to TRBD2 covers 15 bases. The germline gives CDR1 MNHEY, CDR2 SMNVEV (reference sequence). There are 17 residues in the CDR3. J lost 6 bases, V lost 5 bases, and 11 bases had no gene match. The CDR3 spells CASSPGLAGGYVGEQYF. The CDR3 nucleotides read TGTGCCAGCAGTCCGGGACTAGCGGGGGGTTATGTCGGCGAGCAGTACTTC.

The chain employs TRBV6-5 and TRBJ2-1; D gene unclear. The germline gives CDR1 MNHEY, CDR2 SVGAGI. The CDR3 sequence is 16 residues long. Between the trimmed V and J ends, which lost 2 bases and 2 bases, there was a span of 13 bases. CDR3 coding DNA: TGTGCCAGCAGTTACCGATACAGCTTCACCTACAATGAGCAGTTCTTC. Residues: CASSYRYSFTYNEQFF.

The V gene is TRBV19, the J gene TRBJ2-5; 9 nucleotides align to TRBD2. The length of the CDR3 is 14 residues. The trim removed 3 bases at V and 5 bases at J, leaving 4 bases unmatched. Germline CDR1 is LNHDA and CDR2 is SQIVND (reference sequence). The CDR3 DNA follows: TGTGCCAGTAGTATTTCGGCGGGAGGGGAGACCCAGTACTTC. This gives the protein CASSISAGGETQYF.

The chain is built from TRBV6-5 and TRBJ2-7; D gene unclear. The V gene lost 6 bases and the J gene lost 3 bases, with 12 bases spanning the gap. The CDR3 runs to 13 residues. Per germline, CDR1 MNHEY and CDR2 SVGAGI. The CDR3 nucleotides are TGTGCCAGCAGACGAGCAGGAATCTACGAGCAGTACTTC. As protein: CASRRAGIYEQYF.

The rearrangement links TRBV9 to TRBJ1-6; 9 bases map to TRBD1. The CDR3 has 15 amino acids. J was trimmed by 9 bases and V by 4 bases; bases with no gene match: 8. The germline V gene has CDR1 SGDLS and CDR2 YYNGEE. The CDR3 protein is CASSPMGQGGSPLHF. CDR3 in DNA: TGTGCCAGCAGCCCGATGGGACAGGGAGGTTCACCCCTCCACTTT.

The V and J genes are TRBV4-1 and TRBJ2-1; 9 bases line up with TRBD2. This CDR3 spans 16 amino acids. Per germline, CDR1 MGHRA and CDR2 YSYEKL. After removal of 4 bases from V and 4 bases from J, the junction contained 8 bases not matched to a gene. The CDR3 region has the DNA TGCGCCAGCAGCCTTCAGACTAGCGGCCTTTACAATGAGCAGTTCTTC. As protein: CASSLQTSGLYNEQFF.

The CDR3 sequence is CASSRRPAGASDEQFF. The CDR3, as DNA: TGCGCCAGCAGTCGCCGGCCAGCGGGGGCGTCCGATGAGCAGTTCTTC. The chain uses TRBV5-1 and TRBJ2-1, with 8 bases aligning to TRBD2. The CDR3 length is 16 residues. Trimming cost V 5 bases and J 8 bases; bases outside gene matches: 15. CDR1 is SGHRS, CDR2 YFSETQ, per germline.